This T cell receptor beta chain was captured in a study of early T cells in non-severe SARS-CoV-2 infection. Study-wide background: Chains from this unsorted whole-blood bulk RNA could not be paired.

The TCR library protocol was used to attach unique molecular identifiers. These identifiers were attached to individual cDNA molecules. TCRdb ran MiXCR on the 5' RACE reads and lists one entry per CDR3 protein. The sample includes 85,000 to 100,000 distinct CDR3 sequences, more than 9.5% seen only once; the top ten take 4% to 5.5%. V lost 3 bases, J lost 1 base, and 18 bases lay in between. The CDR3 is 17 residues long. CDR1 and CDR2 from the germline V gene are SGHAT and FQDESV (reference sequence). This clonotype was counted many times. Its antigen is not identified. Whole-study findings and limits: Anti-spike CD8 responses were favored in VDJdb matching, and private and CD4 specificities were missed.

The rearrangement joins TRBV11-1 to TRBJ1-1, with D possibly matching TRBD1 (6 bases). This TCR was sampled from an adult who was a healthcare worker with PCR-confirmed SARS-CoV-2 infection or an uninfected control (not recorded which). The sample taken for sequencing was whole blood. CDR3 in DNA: TGTGCCAGCAGCTTTAAGAGGGACAAGATTTGGAACACTGAAGCTTTCTTT. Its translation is CASSFKRDKIWNTEAFF.